This T cell receptor (beta chain) was sequenced for a study of blood T cell repertoires in COVID-19. Study-level background: Donors in the United States, Italy and Spain gave samples during acute or convalescent COVID-19. The cDNA or gDNA used as material had been derived from T cells, B-cell-depleted T cells, or PBMCs.

The ends were cut back, 6 bases at V and 6 bases at J, with 15 bases in the middle. The V gene's germline CDR1 is LNHDA and CDR2 SQIVND (reference sequence). CDR3 length: 14 residues. Original processing methods: Amplification of reference gene primers provided the estimated nucleated cell counts. Assay: immunoSEQ multiplex PCR; the TCRdb copy retains only in-frame clones and omits some. V, J and clone size are those of that table, while D and trimming were read from the DNA. Among more than 95,000 clones listed, more than 75% were seen once. The J gene is TRBJ1-5, the V gene TRBV19; maybe TRBD1 (6 bases). The sequence derives from a man aged 55 to 70 with acute or convalescent COVID-19. The sample comprised peripheral blood. As DNA, the CDR3 is TGTGCCAGTAGCCTCGGACAGCAACCTCAGCCCCAGCATTTT. It translates to CASSLGQQPQPQHF.